The clone carrying this T cell receptor (beta chain) was seen only a few times. The data are from a study of CD8+ T cells in alopecia areata. Extracted from the samples, RNA was reverse transcribed into cDNA to serve as the sequencing template. Libraries were prepared by immunoSEQ multiplex PCR; TCRdb keeps only in-frame clonotypes and omits some of them. Of around 69,000 clones listed, roughly 60% are singletons. The CDR3 is made up of 13 amino acids. Trimming removed 7 bases at V and 4 bases at J, with 13 bases between. Per germline, CDR1 SEHNR and CDR2 FQNEAQ (reference sequence). The V and J genes are TRBV7-9 and TRBJ2-5; the D gene is possibly TRBD1 (6 bases). Sequencing was performed on CD8+ T cells sorted from blood, taken at week 0. The sequence was collected from a human donor with alopecia areata. Here the CDR3 DNA reads TGTGCCAGCAACGAACCAGGGGCAGAGACCCAGTACTTC. As protein: CASNEPGAETQYF.